This T cell receptor (beta chain) was identified during a study of blood T cells in healthy people across ages. Details on this clonotype: Its antigen is unidentified.

A second PCR of 7 to 11 cycles used a sample-barcoded 5' primer and a J-beta primer mix. Via MiXCR, TCRdb re-called the 5' RACE reads, giving one row per CDR3 protein. The table records around 780,000 distinct CDR3 sequences, 56% of them present only once. Findings and caveats of the study: It was not known whether donors were CMV positive (a possible confounder of expanded clonotype changes).

Germline V gene data show CDR1 as KGHDR and CDR2 as SFDVKD. Between the trimmed V and J ends, which lost 7 bases and 5 bases, there was a span of 17 bases. The CDR3 loop spans 15 amino acids. Sequencing was performed on blood. This TCR came from a man between 40 and 49 years old in good health. This chain uses TRBV24-1 with TRBJ1-5; D gene ambiguous. The CDR3 sequence is CATSLSREPYQPQHF. The CDR3 DNA follows: TGTGCCACCAGCCTTTCCCGGGAGCCGTATCAGCCCCAGCATTTT.